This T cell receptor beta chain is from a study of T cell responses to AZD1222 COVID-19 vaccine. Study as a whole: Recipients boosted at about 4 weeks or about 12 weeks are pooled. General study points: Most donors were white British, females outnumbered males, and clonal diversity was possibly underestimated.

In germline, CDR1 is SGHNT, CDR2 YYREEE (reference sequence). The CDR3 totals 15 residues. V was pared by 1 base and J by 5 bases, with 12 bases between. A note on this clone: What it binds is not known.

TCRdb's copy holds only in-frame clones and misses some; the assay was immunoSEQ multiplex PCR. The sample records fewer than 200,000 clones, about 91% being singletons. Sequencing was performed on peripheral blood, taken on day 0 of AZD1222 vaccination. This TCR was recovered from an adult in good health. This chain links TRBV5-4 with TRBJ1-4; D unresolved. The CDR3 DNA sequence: TGTGCCAGCAGCTTGAGAGGGTCGCTCAATGAAAAACTGTTTTTT. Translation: CASSLRGSLNEKLFF.